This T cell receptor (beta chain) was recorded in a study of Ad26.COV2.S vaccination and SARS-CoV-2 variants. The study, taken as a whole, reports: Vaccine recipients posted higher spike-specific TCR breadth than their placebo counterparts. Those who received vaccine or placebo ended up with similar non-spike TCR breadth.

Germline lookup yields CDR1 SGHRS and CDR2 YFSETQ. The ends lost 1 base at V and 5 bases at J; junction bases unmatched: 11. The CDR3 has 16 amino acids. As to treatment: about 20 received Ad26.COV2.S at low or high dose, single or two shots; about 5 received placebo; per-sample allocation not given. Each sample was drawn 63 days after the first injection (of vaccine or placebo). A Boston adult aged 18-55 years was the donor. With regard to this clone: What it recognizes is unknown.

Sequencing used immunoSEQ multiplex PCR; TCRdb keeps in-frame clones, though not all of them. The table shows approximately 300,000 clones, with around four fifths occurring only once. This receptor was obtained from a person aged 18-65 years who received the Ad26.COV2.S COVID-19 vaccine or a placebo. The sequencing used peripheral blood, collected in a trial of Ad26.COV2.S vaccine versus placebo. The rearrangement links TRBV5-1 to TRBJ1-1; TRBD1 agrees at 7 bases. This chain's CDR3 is CASSLREGGAGTEAFF. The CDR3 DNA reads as TGCGCCAGCAGCTTGCGGGAAGGGGGCGCAGGGACTGAAGCTTTCTTT.